Below are 27 T cell receptor beta chains sequenced from a single sample in a study of human T cells and chemical hapten exposure. One entry per CDR3 protein results from TCRdb running MiXCR on the RACE reads. The sample lists 28,000 or so distinct CDR3 sequences, nearly 7.5% occurring once. The sample's time point: healthy volunteer bleed at 2 weeks. Unfractionated whole blood yielded the extracted total RNA. Source material: whole blood. The source is a human donor in good health. Some clones in this sample may be carry-over from other donors' samples.

This clonotype appeared a single time. This sequence joins TRBV6-5 and TRBJ1-1; D is unclear. V gave up 2 bases and J gave up 5 bases, with 9 bases separating them. The CDR3 is 13 amino acids. The germline V gene has CDR1 MNHEY and CDR2 SVGAGI. As DNA, the CDR3 is TGTGCCAGCAGTTACAATAAGGAAACTGAAGCTTTCTTT. This sequence encodes CASSYNKETEAFF.

A few counts support this clonotype. V is TRBV7-9 and J is TRBJ1-6, with unresolved D. Per germline, CDR1 SEHNR and CDR2 FQNEAQ (reference sequence). The CDR3 is 15 amino acids. The V end lost 4 bases, the J end lost 8 bases, and 15 bases lay between the germline ends. CDR3 coding DNA: TGTGCCAGCAGCTCGTTATCCCAACCCTATTCACCCCTCCACTTT. Translation: CASSSLSQPYSPLHF.

V usage is TRBV28 and J usage is TRBJ2-6; D remains ambiguous. V was cut by 7 bases and J by 2 bases, with 9 bases left in between. Germline V lookup: CDR1 MDHEN, CDR2 SYDVKM. This CDR3 has 14 residues. This chain's CDR3 is CASIKGAGANVLTF. In DNA, the CDR3 is TGTGCCAGCATAAAGGGCGCTGGGGCCAACGTCCTGACTTTC.

V is TRBV28 and J is TRBJ1-2, with D unresolved. V lost 6 bases and J 0 bases, leaving 11 bases between the germline ends. The CDR3 consists of 14 residues. The germline gives CDR1 MDHEN, CDR2 SYDVKM. The CDR3 region is CASRSDGANYGYTF. The CDR3 DNA reads as TGTGCCAGCAGATCGGACGGAGCTAACTATGGCTACACCTTC.

Many counts were recorded for this clonotype. The chain links TRBV19 to TRBJ2-6; maybe TRBD1 (6 bases). Trimming stripped 2 bases from V and 4 bases from J, with 9 bases between. The CDR3 length is 15 residues. In germline, CDR1 is LNHDA, CDR2 SQIVND (reference sequence). The CDR3 sequence is CASSIIQGGANVLTF. The CDR3 DNA sequence: TGTGCCAGTAGTATAATACAGGGAGGGGCCAACGTCCTGACTTTC.

Note on this clonotype: This may come from a read error, since a much larger clone is one base off. V usage is TRBV3-1 and J usage is TRBJ2-3; D not certain. Germline assignment: CDR1 LGHDT and CDR2 YNNKEL (reference sequence). The CDR3 contains 15 residues. The CDR3 protein is CASSQGQTYTETQYF. CDR3 bases: TGTGCCAGCAGCCAAGGCCAAACTTACACAGAAACGCAGTATTTT.

As for this clonotype: Just one base apart from a much larger clone, this may be a read error. The chain is built from TRBV28 and TRBJ2-3; no firm D call. V lost 6 bases and J 1 base, leaving 8 bases between the germline ends. Per germline, CDR1 MDHEN and CDR2 SYDVKM. The CDR3 length is 13 residues. CDR3 amino acids: CASRTPCTDTQYF. Here the CDR3 DNA reads TGTGCCAGCAGAACCCCCTGCACAGATACGCAGTATTTT.

The CDR3 is CASSRSGVAEQFF. DNA for the CDR3: TGTGCCAGCAGTCGTAGCGGGGTCGCTGAGCAGTTCTTC. This rearrangement joins TRBV12-3 or TRBV12-4 to TRBJ2-1, with 8 bases matching TRBD2. CDR3 length: 13 residues. V shed 5 bases and J 9 bases; nucleotides not matched to a gene: 6.

About this clonotype: It may be a read error: a sequence one base away is much more abundant. This CDR3 is missing its conserved last phenylalanine or tryptophan, likely due to a read error. This chain links TRBV28 with TRBJ1-6; TRBD1 might be the D (6 bases). Germline loops: CDR1 MDHEN, CDR2 SYDVKM. The V end lost 6 bases, the J end lost 8 bases, and 17 bases lay between the germline ends. The CDR3 extends over 15 amino acids. The CDR3 coding sequence is TGTGCCAGCAGGCCCGTCCCAGGGGTAGATTCACCCCTCCACTTG. Translation: CASRPVPGVDSPLHL.

This clonotype occurred a few times. V gene TRBV5-6 combines with J gene TRBJ2-2; D could derive from TRBD1 or TRBD2 (5 bases each). This CDR3 spans 16 amino acids. V was trimmed by 4 bases and J by 4 bases, leaving 17 bases between them. Germline lookup yields CDR1 SGHDT and CDR2 YYEEEE. For the CDR3, the DNA is TGTGCCAGCAGCGGCCGGGACGCCTCTGGCACCGGGGAGCTGTTTTTT. Translated, it gives CASSGRDASGTGELFF.

This clonotype was counted many times. V is TRBV7-9 and J is TRBJ2-7; TRBD1 agrees at 11 bases. CDR3 length equals 15 residues. V lost 0 bases, J lost 2 bases, and 0 bases stayed unmatched. The germline CDR1 and CDR2 sequences are SEHNR and FQNEAQ (reference sequence). CDR3 in amino acids: CASSLAGQGAYEQYF. The CDR3 DNA reads as TGTGCCAGCAGCTTAGCGGGACAGGGGGCCTACGAGCAGTACTTC.

The V call is TRBV19, the J call TRBJ1-5, with D perhaps matching TRBD1 (5 bases). Germline V CDR1 and CDR2: LNHDA, SQIVND (reference sequence). This CDR3 is 14 amino acids long. V lost 6 bases and J 4 bases, leaving 13 bases between the germline ends. The CDR3 reads CASRPGPENQPQHF. As DNA, the CDR3 is TGTGCCAGTAGACCGGGACCTGAAAATCAGCCCCAGCATTTT.

This chain uses TRBV24-1 with TRBJ2-2; TRBD1 matches at 10 bases. J was trimmed by 6 bases and V by 3 bases; bases with no gene match: 0. Germline lookup yields CDR1 KGHDR and CDR2 SFDVKD. The CDR3 consists of 14 residues. This CDR3 is CATSDGTGAGELFF. The CDR3 nucleotides read TGTGCCACCAGTGATGGGACAGGGGCCGGGGAGCTGTTTTTT.

This clonotype was seen ten or more times. The V call is TRBV7-9, the J call TRBJ2-7; TRBD1 matches 7 bases. V gave up 5 bases and J gave up 3 bases; unmatched junction bases: 4. The germline CDR1 and CDR2 sequences are SEHNR and FQNEAQ (reference sequence). The CDR3 covers 13 residues. CDR3 sequence reads: CASSPWDSYEQYF. CDR3 nucleotides: TGTGCCAGCAGCCCCTGGGACAGCTACGAGCAGTACTTC.

There are a few counts of this clonotype. The V and J genes are TRBV28 and TRBJ2-7; D is tentatively TRBD1 or TRBD2 (6 bases each). Trimming pared 3 bases from V and 2 bases from J, leaving 14 bases between. The germline V gene has CDR1 MDHEN and CDR2 SYDVKM. The CDR3 sequence is 15 residues long. The CDR3 region has the DNA TGTGCCAGCAGTTTTGGAGGGGGACTTGCCTACGAGCAGTACTTC. It yields the protein CASSFGGGLAYEQYF.

The chain couples TRBV5-4 to TRBJ2-3, with 8 bases matching TRBD2. The trim removed 3 bases at V and 2 bases at J, leaving 2 bases unmatched. There are 14 residues in the CDR3. The germline CDR1 and CDR2 sequences are SGHNT and YYREEE (reference sequence). This CDR3 is CASSSAGDTDTQYF. CDR3 DNA: TGTGCCAGCAGCTCAGCGGGAGACACAGATACGCAGTATTTT.

The chain links TRBV7-9 to TRBJ2-7; D might be TRBD1 or TRBD2, each matching 6 bases. There are 14 residues in the CDR3. The germline V gene encodes CDR1 SEHNR and CDR2 FQNEAQ (reference sequence). Deletions cut 5 bases from V and 5 bases from J, with 16 bases between. The CDR3 here is CASSPNPGAHEQYF. The CDR3 DNA is TGTGCCAGCAGCCCCAACCCGGGGGCCCACGAGCAGTACTTC.

V is TRBV6-5 and J is TRBJ1-2; a weak D match, TRBD1 (5 bases). Germline-derived CDR1 and CDR2 are MNHEY and SVGAGI. The CDR3 sequence is 14 residues long. The CDR3 DNA reads TGTGTCAGTCGACCGGGGGACGGAGGCGGCGGTTACACCTTC. It specifies CVSRPGDGGGGYTF.

V is TRBV6-5 and J is TRBJ2-7, with 7 bases identical to TRBD1. The V and J ends lost 2 bases and 6 bases, in that order; junction bases with no gene match: 4. CDR3 length equals 13 residues. In germline, CDR1 is MNHEY, CDR2 SVGAGI. The CDR3 region is CASSYNRGSEQYF. CDR3 nucleotides: TGTGCCAGCAGTTACAACAGGGGCAGCGAGCAGTACTTC.

This clonotype was picked up many times. CDR3 bases: TGTGCCAGCAGCGCGACGGGGGCGAGGGTAGCTTTCTTT. Translating it yields CASSATGARVAFF. V gene TRBV12-3 or TRBV12-4 combines with J gene TRBJ1-1, with D possibly matching TRBD1 (6 bases). Trimming took off 6 bases at V and 10 bases at J, with 18 bases between the two ends. The length of the CDR3 is 13 residues.

This clonotype was counted ten times or more. The chain uses TRBV7-9 and TRBJ1-3, with D hard to call. The CDR3 covers 16 residues. Trimming pared 4 bases from V and 0 bases from J, leaving 13 bases between. The germline V gene has CDR1 SEHNR and CDR2 FQNEAQ (reference sequence). The CDR3 DNA sequence: TGTGCCAGCAGCTGGCCAGCTACCATCTCTGGAAACACCATATATTTT. Translation: CASSWPATISGNTIYF.

This clonotype was seen more than once but under ten times. The rearrangement uses TRBV6-2 or TRBV6-3 and TRBJ1-1; D uncertain. Deletions cut 8 bases from V and 5 bases from J, with 15 bases between. This CDR3 is 13 amino acids long. Germline-derived CDR1 and CDR2 are MNHEY and SVGEGT. The CDR3 sequence is CASEGYCGTEAFF. The CDR3 nucleotides are TGTGCCAGCGAAGGATACTGTGGGACTGAAGCTTTCTTT.

V gene TRBV6-6 combines with J gene TRBJ2-5, with D maybe TRBD2 (5 bases). This CDR3 region has 14 residues. V gave up 6 bases and J gave up 2 bases, with 13 bases separating them. From germline, CDR1 is MNHNY and CDR2 SVGAGI (reference sequence). CDR3 loop: CASSFGERQETQYF. The CDR3 coding sequence is TGTGCCAGCAGCTTCGGCGAGCGGCAAGAGACCCAGTACTTC.

This clonotype has at least ten counts. The rearrangement joins TRBV28 to TRBJ1-6; D is unclear. With 3 bases removed from V and 9 bases from J, the gap between germline ends came to 9 bases. The CDR3 length is 13 residues. CDR1 is MDHEN and CDR2 is SYDVKM in the germline V gene. Here the CDR3 DNA reads TGTGCCAGCAGTTTCCGACGACCTTCACCCCTCCACTTT. Residues: CASSFRRPSPLHF. The full variable domain, rest sourced from reference TRBV28 and TRBJ1-6, is DVKVTQSSRYLVKRTGEKVFLECVQDMDHENMFWYRQDPGLGLRLIYFSYDVKMKEKGDIPEGYSVSREKKERFSLILESASTNQTSMYLCASSFRRPSPLHFGNGTRLTVT.

The sample holds many counts of this clonotype. This sequence joins TRBV2 and TRBJ2-1; 8 nucleotides agree with TRBD2. This CDR3 is built from 14 residues. In germline, CDR1 is SNHLY, CDR2 FYNNEI. J was trimmed by 0 bases and V by 9 bases; bases with no gene match: 4. The CDR3 reads CARGSGSSYNEQFF. The CDR3 DNA follows: TGTGCCAGGGGGAGCGGGAGCTCCTACAATGAGCAGTTCTTC.

This clonotype has more than one count but fewer than ten. The chain has TRBV3-1 and TRBJ1-1; D unresolved. CDR1 and CDR2 from the germline V gene are LGHDT and YNNKEL (reference sequence). CDR3 size: 14 residues. The V and J ends lost 1 base and 0 bases respectively, with 6 bases between them. CDR3 DNA sequence: TGTGCCAGCAGCCAAGGTACGTTGAACACTGAAGCTTTCTTT. Translation: CASSQGTLNTEAFF.

In this sample, this clonotype turned up a few times. The chain carries TRBV10-3 and TRBJ1-1; D is uncertain. The CDR3 consists of 14 residues. Germline CDR1 ENHRY, CDR2 SYGVKD. Trimming shortened V by 5 bases and J by 2 bases, and 12 bases separated the two germline ends. Here the CDR3 reads CAISPFQENTEAFF. CDR3 in DNA: TGTGCCATCAGTCCGTTCCAGGAAAACACTGAAGCTTTCTTT.